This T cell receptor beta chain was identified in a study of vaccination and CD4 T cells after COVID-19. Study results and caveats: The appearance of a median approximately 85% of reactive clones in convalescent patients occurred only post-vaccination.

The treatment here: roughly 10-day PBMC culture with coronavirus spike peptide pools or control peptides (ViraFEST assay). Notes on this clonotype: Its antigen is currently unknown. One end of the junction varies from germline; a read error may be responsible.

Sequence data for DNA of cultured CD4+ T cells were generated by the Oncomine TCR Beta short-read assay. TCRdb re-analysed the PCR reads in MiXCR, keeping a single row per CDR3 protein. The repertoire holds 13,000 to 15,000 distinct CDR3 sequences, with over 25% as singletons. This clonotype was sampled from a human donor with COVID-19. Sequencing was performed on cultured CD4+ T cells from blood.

The CDR3 reads CASSEAAAPSYERYF. CDR3 DNA: TGTGCCAGCAGTGAAGCGGCGGCTCCTTCCTACGAGCGGTACTTC. V and J are TRBV2 and TRBJ2-7; D is unclear. The CDR3 sequence is 15 residues long. CDR1 and CDR2 from the germline V gene are SNHLY and FYNNEI. Together with reference TRBV2 and TRBJ2-7, the CDR3 gives the full variable domain: EPEVTQTPSHQVTQMGQEVILRCVPISNHLYFYWYRQILGQKVEFLVSFYNNEISEKSEIFDDQFSVERPDGSNFTLKIRSTKLEDSAMYFCASSEAAAPSYERYFGPGTRLTVT.